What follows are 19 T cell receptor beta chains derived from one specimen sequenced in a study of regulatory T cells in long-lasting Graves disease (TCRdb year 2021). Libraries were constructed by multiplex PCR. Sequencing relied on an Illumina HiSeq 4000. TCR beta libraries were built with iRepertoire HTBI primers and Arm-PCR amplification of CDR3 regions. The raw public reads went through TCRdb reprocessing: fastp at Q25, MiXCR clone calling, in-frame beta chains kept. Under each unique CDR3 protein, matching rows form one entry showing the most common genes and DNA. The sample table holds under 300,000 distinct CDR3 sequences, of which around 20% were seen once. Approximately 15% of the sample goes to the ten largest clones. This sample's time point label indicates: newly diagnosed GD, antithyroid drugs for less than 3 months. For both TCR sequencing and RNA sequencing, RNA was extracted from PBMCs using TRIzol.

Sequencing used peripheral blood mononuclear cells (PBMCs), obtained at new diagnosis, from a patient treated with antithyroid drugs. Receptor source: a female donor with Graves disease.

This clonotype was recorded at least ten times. CDR3 sequence: CASSPGGYEQYF. CDR3 sequence (DNA): TGTGCCAGCTCACCCGGGGGTTACGAGCAGTACTTC. The chain employs TRBV18 and TRBJ2-7; tentatively, D is TRBD2 (6 bases). This CDR3 contains 12 residues. Germline CDR1 and CDR2: KGHSH and LQKENI. V lost 3 bases to trimming and J lost 4 bases, with 7 bases between them.

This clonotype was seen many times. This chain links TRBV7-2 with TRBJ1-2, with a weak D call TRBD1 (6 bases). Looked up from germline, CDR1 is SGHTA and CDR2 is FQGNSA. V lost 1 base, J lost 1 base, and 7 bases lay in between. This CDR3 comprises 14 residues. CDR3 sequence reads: CASSLEGGNYGYTF. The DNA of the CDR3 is TGTGCCAGCAGCTTAGAGGGGGGTAACTATGGCTACACCTTC.

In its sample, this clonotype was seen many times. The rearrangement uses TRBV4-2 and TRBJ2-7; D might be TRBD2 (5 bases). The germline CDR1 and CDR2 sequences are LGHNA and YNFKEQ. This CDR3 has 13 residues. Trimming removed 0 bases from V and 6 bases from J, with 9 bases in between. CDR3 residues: CASSQEVGLEQYF. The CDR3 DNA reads TGTGCCAGCAGCCAAGAGGTCGGACTCGAGCAGTACTTC.

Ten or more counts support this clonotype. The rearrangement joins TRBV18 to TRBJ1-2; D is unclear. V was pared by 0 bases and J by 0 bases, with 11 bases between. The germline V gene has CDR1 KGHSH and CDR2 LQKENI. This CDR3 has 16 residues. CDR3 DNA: TGTGCCAGCTCACCACCAAACACACTTTCTAACTATGGCTACACCTTC. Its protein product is CASSPPNTLSNYGYTF.

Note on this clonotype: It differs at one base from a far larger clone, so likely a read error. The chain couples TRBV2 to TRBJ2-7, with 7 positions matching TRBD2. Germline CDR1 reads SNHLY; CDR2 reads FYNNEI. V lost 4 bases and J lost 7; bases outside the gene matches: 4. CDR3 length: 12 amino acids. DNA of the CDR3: TGTGCCAGCAGTGTGACTAGCCTTGAGCAGTACTTC. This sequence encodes CASSVTSLEQYF.

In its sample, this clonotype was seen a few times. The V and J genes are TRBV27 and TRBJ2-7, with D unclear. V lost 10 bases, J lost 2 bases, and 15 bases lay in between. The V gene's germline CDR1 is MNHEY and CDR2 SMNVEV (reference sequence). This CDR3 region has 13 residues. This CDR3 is CATGDPWAYEQYF. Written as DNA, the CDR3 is TGTGCCACCGGCGACCCCTGGGCCTACGAGCAGTACTTC.

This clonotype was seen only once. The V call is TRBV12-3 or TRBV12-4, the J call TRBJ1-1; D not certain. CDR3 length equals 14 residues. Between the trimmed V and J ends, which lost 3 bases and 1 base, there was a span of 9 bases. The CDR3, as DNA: TGTGCCAGCAGTTTGTCCGGTAGGAACACTGAAGCTTTCTTT. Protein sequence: CASSLSGRNTEAFF.

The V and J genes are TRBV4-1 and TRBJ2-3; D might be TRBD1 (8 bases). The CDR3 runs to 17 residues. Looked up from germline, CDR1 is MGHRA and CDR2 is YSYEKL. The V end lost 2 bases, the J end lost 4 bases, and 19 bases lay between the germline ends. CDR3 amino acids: CASSQLSGGQGPDTQYF. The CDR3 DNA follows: TGCGCCAGCAGCCAACTCTCGGGAGGACAGGGACCAGATACGCAGTATTTT.

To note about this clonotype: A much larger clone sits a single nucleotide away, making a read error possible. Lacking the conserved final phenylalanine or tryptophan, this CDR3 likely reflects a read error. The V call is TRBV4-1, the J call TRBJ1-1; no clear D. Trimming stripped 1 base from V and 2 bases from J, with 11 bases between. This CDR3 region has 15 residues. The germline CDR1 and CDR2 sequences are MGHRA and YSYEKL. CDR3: CASSQGLQINTEAFS. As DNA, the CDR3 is TGCGCCAGCAGCCAAGGACTGCAGATTAACACTGAAGCTTTCTCT.

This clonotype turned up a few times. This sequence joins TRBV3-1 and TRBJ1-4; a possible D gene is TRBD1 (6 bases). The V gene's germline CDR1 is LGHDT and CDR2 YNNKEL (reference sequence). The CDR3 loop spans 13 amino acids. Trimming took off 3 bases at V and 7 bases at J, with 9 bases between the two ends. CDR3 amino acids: CASSHTDSEKLFF. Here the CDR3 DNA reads TGTGCCAGCAGCCATACGGACAGTGAAAAACTGTTTTTT. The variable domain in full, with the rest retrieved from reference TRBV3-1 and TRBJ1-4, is DTAVSQTPKYLVTQMGNDKSIKCEQNLGHDTMYWYKQDSKKFLKIMFSYNNKELIINETVPNRFSPKSPDKAHLNLHINSLELGDSAVYFCASSHTDSEKLFFGSGTQLSVL.

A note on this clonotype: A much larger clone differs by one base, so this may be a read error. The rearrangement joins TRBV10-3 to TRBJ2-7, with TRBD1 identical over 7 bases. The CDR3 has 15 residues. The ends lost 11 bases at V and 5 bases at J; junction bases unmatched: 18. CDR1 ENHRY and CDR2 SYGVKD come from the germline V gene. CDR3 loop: CAATRPDRVGHEQYF. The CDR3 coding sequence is TGTGCCGCCACCCGTCCCGACAGGGTGGGGCACGAGCAGTACTTC.

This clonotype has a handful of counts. As DNA, the CDR3 is TGTGCCAGCAGCCCCGGAGGGGGTTCCTACGAGCAGTACTTC. Translating it yields CASSPGGGSYEQYF. V is TRBV5-4 and J is TRBJ2-7; either TRBD1 or TRBD2 may supply D (6 bases each). This CDR3 has 14 amino acids. CDR1 and CDR2 (germline): SGHNT, YYREEE (reference sequence). V was cut by 4 bases and J by 1 base, with 12 bases left in between. The complete variable domain, with remaining parts taken from reference TRBV5-4 and TRBJ2-7, reads ETGVTQSPTHLIKTRGQQVTLRCSSQSGHNTVSWYQQALGQGPQFIFQYYREEENGRGNFPPRFSGLQFPNYSSELNVNALELDDSALYLCASSPGGGSYEQYFGPGTRLTVT.

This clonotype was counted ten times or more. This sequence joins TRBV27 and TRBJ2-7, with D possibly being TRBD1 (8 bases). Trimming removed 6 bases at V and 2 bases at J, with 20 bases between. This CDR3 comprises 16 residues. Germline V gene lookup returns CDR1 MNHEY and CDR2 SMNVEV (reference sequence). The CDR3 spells CASRPGGTGLPYEQYF. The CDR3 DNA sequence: TGTGCCAGCAGACCCGGGGGGACAGGCTTACCCTACGAGCAGTACTTC.

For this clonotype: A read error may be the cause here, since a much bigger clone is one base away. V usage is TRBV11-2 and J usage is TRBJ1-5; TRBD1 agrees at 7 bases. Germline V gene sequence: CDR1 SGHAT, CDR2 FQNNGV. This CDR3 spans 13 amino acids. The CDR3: CASSLAGGQPPHF. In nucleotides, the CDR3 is TGTGCCAGCAGCTTAGCAGGGGGTCAGCCCCCGCATTTT. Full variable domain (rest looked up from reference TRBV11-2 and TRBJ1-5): EAGVAQSPRYKIIEKRQSVAFWCNPISGHATLYWYQQILGQGPKLLIQFQNNGVVDDSQLPKDRFSAERLKGVDSTLKIQPAKLEDSAVYLCASSLAGGQPPHFGDGTRLSIL.

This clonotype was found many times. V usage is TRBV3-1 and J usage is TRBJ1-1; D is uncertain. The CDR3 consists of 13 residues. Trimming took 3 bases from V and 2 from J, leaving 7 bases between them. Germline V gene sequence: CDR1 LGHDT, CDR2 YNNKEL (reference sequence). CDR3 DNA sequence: TGTGCCAGCAGCCAGAACATAAACACTGAAGCTTTCTTT. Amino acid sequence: CASSQNINTEAFF.

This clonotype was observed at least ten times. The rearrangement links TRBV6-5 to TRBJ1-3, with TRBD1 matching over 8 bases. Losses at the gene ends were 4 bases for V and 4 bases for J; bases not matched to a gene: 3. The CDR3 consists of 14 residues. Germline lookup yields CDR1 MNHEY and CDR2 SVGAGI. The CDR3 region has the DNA TGTGCCAGCAGTTGGACAGGGAGCGGAAACACCATATATTTT. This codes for CASSWTGSGNTIYF.

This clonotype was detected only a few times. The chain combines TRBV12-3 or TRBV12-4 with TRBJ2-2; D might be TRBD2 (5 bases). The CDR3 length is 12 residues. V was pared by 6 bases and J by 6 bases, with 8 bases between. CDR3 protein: CASRRDSGELFF. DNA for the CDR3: TGTGCCAGCAGGAGGGATTCCGGGGAGCTGTTTTTT.

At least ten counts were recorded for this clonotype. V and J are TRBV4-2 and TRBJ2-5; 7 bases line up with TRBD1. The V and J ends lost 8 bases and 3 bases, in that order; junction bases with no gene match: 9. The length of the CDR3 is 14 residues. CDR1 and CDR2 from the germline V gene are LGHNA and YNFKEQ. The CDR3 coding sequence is TGTGCCAGCGGGACAGCAAAAACAAAAGAGACCCAGTACTTC. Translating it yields CASGTAKTKETQYF.

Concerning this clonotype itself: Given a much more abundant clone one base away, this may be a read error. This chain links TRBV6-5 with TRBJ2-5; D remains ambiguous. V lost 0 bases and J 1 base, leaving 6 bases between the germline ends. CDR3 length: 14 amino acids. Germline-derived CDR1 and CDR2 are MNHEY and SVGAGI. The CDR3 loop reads CASSYSGSQETQYF. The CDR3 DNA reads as TGTGCCAGCAGTTACTCGGGCAGCCAAGAGACCCAGTACTTC.